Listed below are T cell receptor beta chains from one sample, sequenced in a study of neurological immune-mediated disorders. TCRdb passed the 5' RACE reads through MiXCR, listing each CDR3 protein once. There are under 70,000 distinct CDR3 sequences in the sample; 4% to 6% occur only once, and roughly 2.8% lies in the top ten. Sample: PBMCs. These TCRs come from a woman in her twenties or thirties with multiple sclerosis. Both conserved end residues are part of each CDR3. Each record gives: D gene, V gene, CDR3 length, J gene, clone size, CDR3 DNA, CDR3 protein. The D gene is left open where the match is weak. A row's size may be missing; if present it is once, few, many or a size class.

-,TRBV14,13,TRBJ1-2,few,TGTGCCAGCAGCCCCCAGGGAGGCGGTGGCTACACCTTC,CASSPQGGGGYTF
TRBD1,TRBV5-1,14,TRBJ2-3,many,TGCGCCAGCAGCGGCGGACAGGGGGCTGATACGCAGTATTTT,CASSGGQGADTQYF
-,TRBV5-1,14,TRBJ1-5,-,TGCGCCAGCAGCTTGGAGACAGGCAATCAGCCCCAGCATTTT,CASSLETGNQPQHF
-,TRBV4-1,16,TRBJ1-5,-,TGCGCCAGCAGCCAAGATCTTTCGGCCGGGAATCAGCCCCAGAATTTT,CASSQDLSAGNQPQNF
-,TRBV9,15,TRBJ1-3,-,TGTGCCAGCAGCGCCGCCGGGGGGTCGGGAAAAACCATATATTTT,CASSAAGGSGKTIYF
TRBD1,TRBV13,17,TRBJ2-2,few,TGTGCCAGCAGCGATGGTACCGGGACAGTCCTCACCGGGGAGCTGTTTTTT,CASSDGTGTVLTGELFF
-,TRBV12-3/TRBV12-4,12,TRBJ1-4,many,TGTGCCAGCAGTCCTGGGGGCTTTGGACTGTTTTTT,CASSPGGFGLFF
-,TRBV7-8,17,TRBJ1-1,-,TGTGCCAGCAGCTTACCCCAAAGAAGGACAATGAACACTGAAGCTTTCTTT,CASSLPQRRTMNTEAFF
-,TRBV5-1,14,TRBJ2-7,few,TGCGCCAGCAGCTTTTCGGCTCACTCCTACGAGCAGTACTTC,CASSFSAHSYEQYF
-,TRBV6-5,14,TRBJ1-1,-,TGTGCCAGCAGTGGGGACACTCAGAACACTGAAGCTTTCTTT,CASSGDTQNTEAFF
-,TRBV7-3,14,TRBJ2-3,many,TGTGCCAGCAGCCCCTCCAGGGAGACAGATACGCAGTATTTT,CASSPSRETDTQYF
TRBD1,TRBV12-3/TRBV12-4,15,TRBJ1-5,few,TGTGCCAGCAGTTTATGCCAGGGGGGTTGTCAGCCCCAGAATTTT,CASSLCQGGCQPQNF
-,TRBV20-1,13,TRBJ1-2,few,TGCAGTGCTAGAGATCTACAGGGTTATGGCTACACCTTC,CSARDLQGYGYTF
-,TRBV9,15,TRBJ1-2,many,TGTGCCAGCAGCCCGGGCGCGACTGGTAACTATGGCTACACCTTC,CASSPGATGNYGYTF
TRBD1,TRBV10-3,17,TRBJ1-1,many,TGTGCCATCAGTGATACCGGGACAGGGTTCTGGAACACTGAAGCTTTCTTT,CAISDTGTGFWNTEAFF
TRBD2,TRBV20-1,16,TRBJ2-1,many,TGCAGTGCTAGGACCTTGAGCGGGAGCTCCTACAATGAGCAGTTCTTC,CSARTLSGSSYNEQFF
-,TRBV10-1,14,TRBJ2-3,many,TGCGCCAGCAGTCCAGAGGGGAACACAGATACGCAGTATTTT,CASSPEGNTDTQYF
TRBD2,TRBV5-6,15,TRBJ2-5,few,TGTGCCAGCAGCCGACTAGCGGGGGGGCAAGAGACCCAGTACTTC,CASSRLAGGQETQYF
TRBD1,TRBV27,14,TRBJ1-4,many,TGTGCCAGCAGCGAAGGGGGCCAAGGTAGAAAACTGTTTTTT,CASSEGGQGRKLFF
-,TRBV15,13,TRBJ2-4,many,TGTGCCACCGGAGGGAGGGCCAAAAACATTCAGTACTTC,CATGGRAKNIQYF
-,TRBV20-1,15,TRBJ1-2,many,TGCAGTGCAATCCTTATGGGCAGGGAAGCTTATGGCTACACCTTC,CSAILMGREAYGYTF
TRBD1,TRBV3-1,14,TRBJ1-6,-,TGTGCCAGCAGCCCGACAGGGGCGAGCTCACCCCTCAACTTT,CASSPTGASSPLNF
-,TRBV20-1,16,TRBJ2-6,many,TGCAGTGCCACGGGGGGCCTTGAGGCTGGGGCCAACGTCCTGACTTTC,CSATGGLEAGANVLTF
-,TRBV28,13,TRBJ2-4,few,TGTGCCAGCACCCCGGGAAACGAAAACATTCAGTACTTC,CASTPGNENIQYF
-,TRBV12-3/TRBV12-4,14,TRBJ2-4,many,TGTGCCAGCAGAGGCCCGGGAGCCAAAAACATTCAGTACTTC,CASRGPGAKNIQYF
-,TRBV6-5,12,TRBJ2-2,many,TGTGCCAGCAGTTACGGGGCCGGGGAGCTGTTTTTT,CASSYGAGELFF
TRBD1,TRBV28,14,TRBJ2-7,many,TGTGCCACCAGGGACAGGGGGCTTGTCTACGAGCAGTACTTC,CATRDRGLVYEQYF
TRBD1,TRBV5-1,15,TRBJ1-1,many,TGCGCCAGCAGCAGAAACGGACAGGGTAACACTGAAGCTTTCTTT,CASSRNGQGNTEAFF
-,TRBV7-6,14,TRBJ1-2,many,TGTGCCAGCAGCGGGGGCACAGCTAACTATGGCTACACCTTC,CASSGGTANYGYTF
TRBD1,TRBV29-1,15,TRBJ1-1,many,TGCAGCGTTGATTCTGCAGGGGGCTTGAGCACTGAAGCTTTCTTT,CSVDSAGGLSTEAFF
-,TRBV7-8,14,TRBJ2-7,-,TGTGCCAGCAGCTTAGGGGGGATGGGGTACGAGCAGTACTTC,CASSLGGMGYEQYF
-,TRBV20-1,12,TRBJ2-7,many,TGCAGTGCTAACCCGAAAGCCTACGAGCAGTACTTC,CSANPKAYEQYF
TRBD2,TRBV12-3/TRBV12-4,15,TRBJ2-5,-,TGTGCCAGCAGTCCATCAGCGGGGGGGCGGGAGACCCAGTACTTC,CASSPSAGGRETQYF
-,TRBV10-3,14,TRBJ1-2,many,TGTGCCATCAGTGAGTGGGAGACGGGCGATGGCTACACCTTC,CAISEWETGDGYTF
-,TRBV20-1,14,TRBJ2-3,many,TGCAGTGCTAGGTGGAGCGGGACACTAGATACGCAGTATTTT,CSARWSGTLDTQYF
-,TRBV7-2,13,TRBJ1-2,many,TGTGCCAGCAGCTTCGGCTCTAACTATGGCTACACCTTC,CASSFGSNYGYTF
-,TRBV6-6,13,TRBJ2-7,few,TGTGCCAGCAGTTTAGAGGCGTCCTACGAGCAGTACTTC,CASSLEASYEQYF
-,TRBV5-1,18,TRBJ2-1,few,TGCGCCAGCAGCTTGGAAGTCTATGCGGGGGCGTACTACAATGAGCAGTTCTTC,CASSLEVYAGAYYNEQFF
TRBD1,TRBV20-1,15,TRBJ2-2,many,TGCAGTGCAAGGGACAGGGTTTGGGACACCGGGGAGCTGTTTTTT,CSARDRVWDTGELFF
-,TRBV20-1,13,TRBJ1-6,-,TGCAGTGGCCGGGATGCTAATAATTCACCCCTCCACTTT,CSGRDANNSPLHF
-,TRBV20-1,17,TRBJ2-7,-,TGCAGTGCTCTGGGCAGGGCGGCTAAAGGGAGAACCTACGAGCAGTACTTC,CSALGRAAKGRTYEQYF
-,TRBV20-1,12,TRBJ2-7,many,TGCAGTGCTCGTGAACGGGGCTACGAGCAGTACTTC,CSARERGYEQYF
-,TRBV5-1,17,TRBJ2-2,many,TGCGCCAGCAGTTCCGGACTCGATAGTCGGGTCACCGGGGAGCTGTTTTTT,CASSSGLDSRVTGELFF
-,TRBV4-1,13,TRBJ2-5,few,TGCGCCAGCAGCCAAGGCCGATCGGAGACCCAGTACTTC,CASSQGRSETQYF
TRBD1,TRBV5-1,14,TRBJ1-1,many,TGCGCCAGCAACAGGGGGGAAATGAACACTGAAGCTTTCTTT,CASNRGEMNTEAFF
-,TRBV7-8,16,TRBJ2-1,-,TGTGCCAGCAGCCTAAATTCAATCATGCTCAACAATGAGCAGTTCTTC,CASSLNSIMLNNEQFF
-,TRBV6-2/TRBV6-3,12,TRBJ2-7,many,TGTGCCAGCAGTTCCATATCCTACGAGCAGTACTTC,CASSSISYEQYF
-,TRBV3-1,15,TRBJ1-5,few,TGTGCCAGCAGCCAAGATCCCACAGCAGGTCCGCCCCAGAATTTT,CASSQDPTAGPPQNF
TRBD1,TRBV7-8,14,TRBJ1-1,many,TGTGCCAGCAGCTCGACAGGGGGGAACACTGAAGCTTTCTTT,CASSSTGGNTEAFF
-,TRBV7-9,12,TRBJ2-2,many,TGTGCCAGCTCCCATGACACCGGGGAGCTGTTTTTT,CASSHDTGELFF
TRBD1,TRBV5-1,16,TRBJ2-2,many,TGCGCCAGCAGCACGGACAGGACTTTTTCCACCGGGGAGCTGTTTTTT,CASSTDRTFSTGELFF
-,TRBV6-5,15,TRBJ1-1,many,TGTGCCAGCAGCGGAACCGTTCAGGGGAACACTGAAGCTTTCTTT,CASSGTVQGNTEAFF
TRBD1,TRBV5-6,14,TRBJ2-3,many,TGTGCCAGCTGCCTAGGGGGCCACACAGATACGCAGTATTTT,CASCLGGHTDTQYF
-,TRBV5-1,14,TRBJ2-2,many,TGCGCCAGCAGCCTGACCCACAACACCGGGGAGCTGTTTTTT,CASSLTHNTGELFF
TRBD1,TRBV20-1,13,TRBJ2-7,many,TGCAGTGCGCCGGGACAGGGGTTTGGAGAGCAGTACTTC,CSAPGQGFGEQYF
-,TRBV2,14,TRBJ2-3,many,TGTGCCAGCAGTGTTTTTTTAGCAAGAGATACGCAGTATTTT,CASSVFLARDTQYF
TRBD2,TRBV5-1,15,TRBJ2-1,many,TGCGCCAGCAGCTTGGGGGGGACTAGCTTCAATGAGCAGTTCTTC,CASSLGGTSFNEQFF
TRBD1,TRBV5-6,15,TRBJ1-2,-,TGTGCCAGCAGCTTGGGGGACAGGGAGTCAGGAGGCTACACCTTC,CASSLGDRESGGYTF
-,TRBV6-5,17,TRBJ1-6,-,TGTGCCAGCAGTTACACGAAACCACAGGCAATTGGTTCACCCCTCAACTTT,CASSYTKPQAIGSPLNF